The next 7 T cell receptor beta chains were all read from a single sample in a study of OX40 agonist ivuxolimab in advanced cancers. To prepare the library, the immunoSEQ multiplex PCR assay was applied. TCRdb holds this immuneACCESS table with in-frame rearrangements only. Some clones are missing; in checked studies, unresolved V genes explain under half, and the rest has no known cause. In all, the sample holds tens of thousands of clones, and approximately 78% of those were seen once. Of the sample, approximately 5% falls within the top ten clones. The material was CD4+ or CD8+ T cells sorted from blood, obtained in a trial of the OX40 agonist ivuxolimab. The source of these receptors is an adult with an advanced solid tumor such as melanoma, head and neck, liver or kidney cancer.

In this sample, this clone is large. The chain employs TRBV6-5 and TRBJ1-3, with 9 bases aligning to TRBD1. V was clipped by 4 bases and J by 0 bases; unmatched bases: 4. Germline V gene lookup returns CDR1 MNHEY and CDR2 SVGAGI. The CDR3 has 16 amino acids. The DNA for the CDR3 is TGTGCCAGCAGTTGGGGGACAGGGCGCTCTGGAAACACCATATATTTT. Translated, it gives CASSWGTGRSGNTIYF.

The CDR3 sequence: CASSLLGEELFF. The CDR3 coding sequence is TGTGCCAGCAGTTTATTGGGTGAGGAACTGTTTTTT. J is TRBJ1-4 and V is TRBV28; D is unclear. The CDR3 spans 12 residues. Trimming stripped 1 base from V and 12 bases from J, with 9 bases between. Germline V gene sequence: CDR1 MDHEN, CDR2 SYDVKM. The complete variable domain, with remaining parts taken from reference TRBV28 and TRBJ1-4, reads DVKVTQSSRYLVKRTGEKVFLECVQDMDHENMFWYRQDPGLGLRLIYFSYDVKMKEKGDIPEGYSVSREKKERFSLILESASTNQTSMYLCASSLLGEELFFGSGTQLSVL.

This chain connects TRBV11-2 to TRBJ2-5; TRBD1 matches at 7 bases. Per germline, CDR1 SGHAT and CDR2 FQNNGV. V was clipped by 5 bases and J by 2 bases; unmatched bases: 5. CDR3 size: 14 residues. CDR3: CASSTGTAQETQYF. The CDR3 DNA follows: TGTGCCAGCAGCACAGGGACAGCACAAGAGACCCAGTACTTC.

The CDR3 reads CASSRTSTGTYEQYF. In DNA form, the CDR3 reads TGTGCCAGCAGTCGTACGTCGACAGGGACCTACGAGCAGTACTTC. This chain connects TRBV27 to TRBJ2-7; 7 bases map to TRBD1. Germline CDR1 MNHEY, CDR2 SMNVEV (reference sequence). V was pared by 5 bases and J by 2 bases, with 9 bases of the junction left unmatched. The length of the CDR3 is 15 residues.

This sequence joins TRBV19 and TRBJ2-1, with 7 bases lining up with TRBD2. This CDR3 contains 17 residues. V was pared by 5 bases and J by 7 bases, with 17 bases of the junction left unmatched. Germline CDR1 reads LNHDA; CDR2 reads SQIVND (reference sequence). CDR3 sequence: CASSLAGGKLAINEQFF. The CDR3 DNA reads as TGTGCCAGTAGTCTCGCCGGGGGGAAACTAGCGATAAATGAGCAGTTCTTC.

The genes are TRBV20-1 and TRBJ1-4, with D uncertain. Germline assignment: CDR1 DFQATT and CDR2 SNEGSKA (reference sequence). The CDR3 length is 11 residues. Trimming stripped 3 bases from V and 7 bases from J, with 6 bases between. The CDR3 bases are TGCAGTGCTAGGGGGAGTGAAAAACTGTTTTTT. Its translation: CSARGSEKLFF.

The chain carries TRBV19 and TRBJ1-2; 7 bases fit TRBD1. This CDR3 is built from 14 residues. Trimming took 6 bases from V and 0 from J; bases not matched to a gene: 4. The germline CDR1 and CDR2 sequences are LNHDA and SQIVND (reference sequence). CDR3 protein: CASRGTDPNYGYTF. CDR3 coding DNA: TGTGCCAGTAGAGGGACAGATCCTAACTATGGCTACACCTTC.